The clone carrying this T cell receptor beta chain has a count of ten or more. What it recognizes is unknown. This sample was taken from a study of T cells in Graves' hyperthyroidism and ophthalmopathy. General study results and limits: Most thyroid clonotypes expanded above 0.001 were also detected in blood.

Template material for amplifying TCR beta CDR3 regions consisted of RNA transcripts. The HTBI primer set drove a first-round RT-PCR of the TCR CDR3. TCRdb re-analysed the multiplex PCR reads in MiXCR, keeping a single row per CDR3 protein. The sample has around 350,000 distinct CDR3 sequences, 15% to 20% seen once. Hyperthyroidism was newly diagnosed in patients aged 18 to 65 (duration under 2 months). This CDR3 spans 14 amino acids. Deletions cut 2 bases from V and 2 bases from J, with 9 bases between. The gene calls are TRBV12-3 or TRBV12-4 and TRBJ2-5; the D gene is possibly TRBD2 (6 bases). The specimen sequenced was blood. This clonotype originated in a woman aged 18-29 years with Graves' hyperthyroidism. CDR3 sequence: CASSLNGGQETQYF. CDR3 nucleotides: TGTGCCAGCAGTTTAAACGGGGGACAAGAGACCCAGTACTTC.